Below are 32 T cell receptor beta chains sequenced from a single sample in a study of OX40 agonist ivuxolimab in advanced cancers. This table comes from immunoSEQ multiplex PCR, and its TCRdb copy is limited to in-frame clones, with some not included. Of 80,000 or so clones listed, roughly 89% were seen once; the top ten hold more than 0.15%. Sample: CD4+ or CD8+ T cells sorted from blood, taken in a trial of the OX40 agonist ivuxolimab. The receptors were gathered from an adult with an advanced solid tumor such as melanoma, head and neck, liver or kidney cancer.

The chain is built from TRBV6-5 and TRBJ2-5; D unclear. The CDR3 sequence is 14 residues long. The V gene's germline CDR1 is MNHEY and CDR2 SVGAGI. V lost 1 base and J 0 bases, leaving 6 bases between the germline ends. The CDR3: CASSYYRYQETQYF. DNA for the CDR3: TGTGCCAGCAGTTACTATAGGTACCAAGAGACCCAGTACTTC.

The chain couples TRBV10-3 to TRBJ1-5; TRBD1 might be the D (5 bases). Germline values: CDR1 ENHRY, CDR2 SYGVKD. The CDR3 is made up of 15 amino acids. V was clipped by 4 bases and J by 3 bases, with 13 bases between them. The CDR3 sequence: CAISARQGVNQPQHF. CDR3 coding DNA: TGTGCCATCAGTGCCCGGCAAGGGGTCAATCAGCCCCAGCATTTT.

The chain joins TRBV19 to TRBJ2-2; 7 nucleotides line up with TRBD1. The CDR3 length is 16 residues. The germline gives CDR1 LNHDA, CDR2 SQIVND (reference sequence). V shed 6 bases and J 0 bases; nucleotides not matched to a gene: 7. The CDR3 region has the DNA TGTGCCAGTAGGGTGGACAGGCCGTCGAACACCGGGGAGCTGTTTTTT. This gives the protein CASRVDRPSNTGELFF.

CDR3 residues: CASSRLSGSTYNEQFF. In DNA, the CDR3 is TGTGCCAGCAGTCGACTGAGCGGGAGTACCTACAATGAGCAGTTCTTC. The V call is TRBV11-2, the J call TRBJ2-1; TRBD2 matches at 8 bases. Losses at the gene ends were 6 bases for V and 2 bases for J; bases not matched to a gene: 9. The CDR3 runs 16 residues. The V gene's germline CDR1 is SGHAT and CDR2 FQNNGV.

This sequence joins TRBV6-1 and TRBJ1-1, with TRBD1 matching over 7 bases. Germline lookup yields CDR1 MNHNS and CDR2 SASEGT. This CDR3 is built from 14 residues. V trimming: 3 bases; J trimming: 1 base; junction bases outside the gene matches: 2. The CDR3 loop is CASSDDRANTEAFF. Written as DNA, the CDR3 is TGTGCCAGCAGTGACGACAGGGCGAACACTGAAGCTTTCTTT.

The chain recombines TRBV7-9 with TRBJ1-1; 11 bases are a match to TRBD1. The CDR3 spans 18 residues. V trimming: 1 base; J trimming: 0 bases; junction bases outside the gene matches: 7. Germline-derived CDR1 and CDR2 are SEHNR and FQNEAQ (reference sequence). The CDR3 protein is CASSLEWDRGNMNTEAFF. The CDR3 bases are TGTGCCAGCAGCTTAGAATGGGACAGGGGGAACATGAACACTGAAGCTTTCTTT.

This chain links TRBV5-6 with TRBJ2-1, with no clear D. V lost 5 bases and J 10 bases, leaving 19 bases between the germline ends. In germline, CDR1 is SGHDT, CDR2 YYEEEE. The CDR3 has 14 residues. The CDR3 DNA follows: TGTGCCAGCAGTCCCGAATTGGTAGCTCGCGAGCAGTTCTTC. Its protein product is CASSPELVAREQFF.

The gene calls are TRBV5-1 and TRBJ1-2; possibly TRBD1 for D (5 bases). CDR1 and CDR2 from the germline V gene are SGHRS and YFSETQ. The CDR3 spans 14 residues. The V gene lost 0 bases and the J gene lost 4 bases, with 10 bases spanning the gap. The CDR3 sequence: CASSLEDRSYGYTF. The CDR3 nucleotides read TGCGCCAGCAGCTTGGAAGACAGATCCTATGGCTACACCTTC.

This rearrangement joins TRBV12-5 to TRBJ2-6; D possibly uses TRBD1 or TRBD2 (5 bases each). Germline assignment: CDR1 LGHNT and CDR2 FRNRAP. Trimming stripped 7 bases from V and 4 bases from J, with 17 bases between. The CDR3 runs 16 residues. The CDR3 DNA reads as TGTGCTAGTGCCTTTACTCGGGGCGAGGGGGCCAACGTCCTGACTTTC. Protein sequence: CASAFTRGEGANVLTF.

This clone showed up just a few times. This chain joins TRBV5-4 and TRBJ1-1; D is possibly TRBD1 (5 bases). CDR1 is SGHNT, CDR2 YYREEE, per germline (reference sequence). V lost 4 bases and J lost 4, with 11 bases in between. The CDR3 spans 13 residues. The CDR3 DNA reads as TGTGCCAGCAGCCCCAGGGAGGGCACTGAAGCTTTCTTT. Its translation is CASSPREGTEAFF.

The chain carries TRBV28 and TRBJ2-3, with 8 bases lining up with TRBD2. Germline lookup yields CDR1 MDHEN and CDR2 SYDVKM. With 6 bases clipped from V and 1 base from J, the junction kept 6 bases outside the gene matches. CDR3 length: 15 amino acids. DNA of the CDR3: TGTGCCAGCAGCTTACTAGCGGCCCGCACAGATACGCAGTATTTT. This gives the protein CASSLLAARTDTQYF.

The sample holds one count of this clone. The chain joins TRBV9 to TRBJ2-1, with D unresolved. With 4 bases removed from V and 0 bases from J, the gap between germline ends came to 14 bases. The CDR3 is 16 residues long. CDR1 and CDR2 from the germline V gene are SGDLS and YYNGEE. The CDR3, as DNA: TGTGCCAGCAGCCCCTCGAGTGTGGCCTCCTACAATGAGCAGTTCTTC. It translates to CASSPSSVASYNEQFF.

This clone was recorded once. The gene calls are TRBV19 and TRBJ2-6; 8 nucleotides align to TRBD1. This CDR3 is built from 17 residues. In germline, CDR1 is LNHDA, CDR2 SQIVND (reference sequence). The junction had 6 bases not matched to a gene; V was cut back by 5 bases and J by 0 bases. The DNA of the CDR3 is TGTGCCAGTAGTCCACGACAGGGGTTCTCTGGGGCCAACGTCCTGACTTTC. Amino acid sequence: CASSPRQGFSGANVLTF.

CDR3: CASSQDMAGVHRNEQFF. Here the CDR3 DNA reads TGCGCCAGCAGCCAAGATATGGCGGGGGTCCACCGGAATGAGCAGTTCTTC. The rearrangement links TRBV4-1 to TRBJ2-1, with 7 nucleotides matching TRBD2. Per germline, CDR1 MGHRA and CDR2 YSYEKL. CDR3 length: 17 residues. The J segment lost 7 bases and the V segment lost 0 bases, leaving 12 bases of the junction unmatched.

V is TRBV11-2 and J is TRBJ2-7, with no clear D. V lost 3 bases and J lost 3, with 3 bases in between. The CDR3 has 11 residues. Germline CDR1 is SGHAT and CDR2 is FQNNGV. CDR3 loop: CASSLDYEQYF. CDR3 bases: TGTGCCAGCAGCTTGGACTACGAGCAGTACTTC.

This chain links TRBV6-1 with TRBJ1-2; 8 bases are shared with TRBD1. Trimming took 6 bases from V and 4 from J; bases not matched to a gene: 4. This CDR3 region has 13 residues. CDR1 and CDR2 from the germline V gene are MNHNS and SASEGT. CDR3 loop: CASRDRAIYGYTF. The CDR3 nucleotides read TGTGCCAGCAGGGACAGGGCCATCTATGGCTACACCTTC.

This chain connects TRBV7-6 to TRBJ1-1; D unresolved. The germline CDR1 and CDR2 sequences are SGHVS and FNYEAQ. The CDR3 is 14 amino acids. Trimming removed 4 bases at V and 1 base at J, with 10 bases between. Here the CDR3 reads CASSSIRQNTEAFF. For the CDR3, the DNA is TGTGCCAGCAGCTCGATACGACAGAACACTGAAGCTTTCTTT.

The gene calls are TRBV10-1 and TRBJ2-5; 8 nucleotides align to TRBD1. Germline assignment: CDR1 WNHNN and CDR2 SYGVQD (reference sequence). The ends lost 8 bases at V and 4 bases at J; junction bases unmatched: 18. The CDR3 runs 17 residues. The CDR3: CASWTGTGSKSGETQYF. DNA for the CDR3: TGCGCCAGCTGGACCGGGACAGGTTCTAAGTCGGGAGAGACCCAGTACTTC.

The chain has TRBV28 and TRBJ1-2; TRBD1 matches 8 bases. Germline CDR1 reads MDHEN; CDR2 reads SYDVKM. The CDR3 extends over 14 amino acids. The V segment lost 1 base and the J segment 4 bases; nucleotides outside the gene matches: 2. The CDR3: CASSLSQGGYGYTF. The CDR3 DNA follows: TGTGCCAGCAGTTTATCACAGGGGGGCTATGGCTACACCTTC.

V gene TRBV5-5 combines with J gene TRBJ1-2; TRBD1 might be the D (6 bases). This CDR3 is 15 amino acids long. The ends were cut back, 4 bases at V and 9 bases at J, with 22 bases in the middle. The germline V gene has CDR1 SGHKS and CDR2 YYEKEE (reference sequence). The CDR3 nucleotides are TGTGCCAGCAGCGTCCGGGACACCCCGAAAGTACGCTACACCTTC. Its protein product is CASSVRDTPKVRYTF.

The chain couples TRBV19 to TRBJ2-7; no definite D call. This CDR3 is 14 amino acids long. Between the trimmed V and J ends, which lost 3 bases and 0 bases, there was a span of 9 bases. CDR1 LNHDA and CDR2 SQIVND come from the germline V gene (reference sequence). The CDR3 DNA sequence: TGTGCCAGTAGTATCGGTGGGAACTCCTACGAGCAGTACTTC. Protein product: CASSIGGNSYEQYF.

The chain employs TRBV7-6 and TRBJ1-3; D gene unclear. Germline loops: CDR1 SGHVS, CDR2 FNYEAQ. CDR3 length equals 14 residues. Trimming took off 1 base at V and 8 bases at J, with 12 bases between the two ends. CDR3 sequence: CASSLGGREYTIYF. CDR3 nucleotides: TGTGCCAGCAGCTTAGGGGGAAGGGAGTACACCATATATTTT.

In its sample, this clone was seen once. This chain's CDR3 is CASSEANRAAGYTF. DNA for the CDR3: TGTGCCAGCAGTGAAGCGAACAGGGCCGCTGGCTACACCTTC. J is TRBJ1-2 and V is TRBV6-1; a possible D gene is TRBD1 (6 bases). CDR1 is MNHNS, CDR2 SASEGT, per germline. The V and J ends lost 0 bases and 7 bases respectively, with 12 bases between them. The CDR3 is 14 residues long.

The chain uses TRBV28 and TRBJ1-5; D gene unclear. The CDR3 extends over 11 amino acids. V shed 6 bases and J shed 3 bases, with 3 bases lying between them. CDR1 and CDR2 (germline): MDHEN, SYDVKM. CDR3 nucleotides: TGTGCCAGCAGCTACAATCAGCCCCAGCATTTT. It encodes CASSYNQPQHF.

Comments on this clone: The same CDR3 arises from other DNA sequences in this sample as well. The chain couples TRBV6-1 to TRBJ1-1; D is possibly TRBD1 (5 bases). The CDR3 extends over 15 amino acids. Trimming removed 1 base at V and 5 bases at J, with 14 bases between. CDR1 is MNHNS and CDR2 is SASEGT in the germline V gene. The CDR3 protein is CASSEVGGGSTEAFF. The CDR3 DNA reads TGTGCCAGCAGTGAAGTTGGTGGGGGTTCAACTGAAGCTTTCTTT.

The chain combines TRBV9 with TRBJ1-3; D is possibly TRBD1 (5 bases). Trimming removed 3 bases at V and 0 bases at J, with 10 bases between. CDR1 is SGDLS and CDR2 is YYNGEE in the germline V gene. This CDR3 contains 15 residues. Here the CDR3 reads CASSATASSGNTIYF. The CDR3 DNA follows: TGTGCCAGCAGCGCGACAGCGAGCTCTGGAAACACCATATATTTT.

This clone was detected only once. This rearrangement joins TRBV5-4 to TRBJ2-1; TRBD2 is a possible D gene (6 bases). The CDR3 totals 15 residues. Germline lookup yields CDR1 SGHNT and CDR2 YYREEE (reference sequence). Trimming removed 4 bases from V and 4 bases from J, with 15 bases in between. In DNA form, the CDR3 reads TGTGCCAGCAGCCAGGACCGGGCGGGATACAATGAGCAGTTCTTC. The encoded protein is CASSQDRAGYNEQFF.

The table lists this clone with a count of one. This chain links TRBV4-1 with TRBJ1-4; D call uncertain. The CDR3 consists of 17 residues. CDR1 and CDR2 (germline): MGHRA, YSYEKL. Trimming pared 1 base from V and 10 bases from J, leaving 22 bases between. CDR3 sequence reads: CASSQVPSGPSKGKLFF. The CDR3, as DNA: TGCGCCAGCAGCCAAGTCCCTTCCGGGCCGAGTAAGGGAAAACTGTTTTTT.

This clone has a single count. The CDR3 bases are TGCGCCAGCAGCCCGGGGACTAGCGGGAGTACCTACAATGAGCAGTTCTTC. Translation gives CASSPGTSGSTYNEQFF. The chain is built from TRBV5-1 and TRBJ2-1; 14 nucleotides agree with TRBD2. Germline trimming cut 4 bases from V and 2 bases from J; bases unmatched to any gene: 5. The CDR3 sequence is 17 residues long. CDR1 is SGHRS, CDR2 YFSETQ, per germline.

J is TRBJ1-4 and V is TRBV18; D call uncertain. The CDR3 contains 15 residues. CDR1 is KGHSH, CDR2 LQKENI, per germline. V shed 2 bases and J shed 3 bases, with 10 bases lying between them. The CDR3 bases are TGTGCCAGCTCACCAAGGGCATCGGCTAATGAAAAACTGTTTTTT. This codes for CASSPRASANEKLFF.

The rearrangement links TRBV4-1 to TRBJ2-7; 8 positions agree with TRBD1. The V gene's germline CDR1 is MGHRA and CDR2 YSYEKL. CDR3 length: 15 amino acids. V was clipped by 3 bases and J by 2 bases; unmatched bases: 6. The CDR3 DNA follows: TGCGCCAGCAGCCAGGGGACAGGCAGCCCCTACGAGCAGTACTTC. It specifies CASSQGTGSPYEQYF.

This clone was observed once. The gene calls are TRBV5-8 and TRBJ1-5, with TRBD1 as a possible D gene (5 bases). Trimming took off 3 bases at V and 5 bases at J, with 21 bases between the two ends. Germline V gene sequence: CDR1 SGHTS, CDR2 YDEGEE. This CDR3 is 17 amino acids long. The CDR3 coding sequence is TGTGCCAGCAGCTCGGGGGTAGGCGGAGGTAGGGATCAGCCCCAGCATTTT. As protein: CASSSGVGGGRDQPQHF.